This T cell receptor beta chain was identified in a study of cytomegalovirus exposure and HLA in healthy donors. Study-level points and caveats: It was reported that the classifier diagnosed cytomegalovirus status with high specificity and sensitivity in both the original and validation cohorts.

In the case of this clone: Its antigen is unknown.

Some clones are missing from TCRdb's copy, which holds only in-frame ones; the method was immunoSEQ multiplex PCR. The sample lists around 71,000 clones, 90% to 95% occurring once. Sequencing input: PBMCs. The receptor's source is a man younger than 35 in good health and CMV-seropositive.

The CDR3 sequence is CSAHHYGYTF. CDR3 nucleotide sequence: TGCAGTGCACACCATTATGGCTACACCTTC. The chain couples TRBV20-1 to TRBJ1-2; D call uncertain. The ends were cut back, 6 bases at V and 5 bases at J, with 7 bases in the middle. Looked up from germline, CDR1 is DFQATT and CDR2 is SNEGSKA (reference sequence). This CDR3 region has 10 residues.